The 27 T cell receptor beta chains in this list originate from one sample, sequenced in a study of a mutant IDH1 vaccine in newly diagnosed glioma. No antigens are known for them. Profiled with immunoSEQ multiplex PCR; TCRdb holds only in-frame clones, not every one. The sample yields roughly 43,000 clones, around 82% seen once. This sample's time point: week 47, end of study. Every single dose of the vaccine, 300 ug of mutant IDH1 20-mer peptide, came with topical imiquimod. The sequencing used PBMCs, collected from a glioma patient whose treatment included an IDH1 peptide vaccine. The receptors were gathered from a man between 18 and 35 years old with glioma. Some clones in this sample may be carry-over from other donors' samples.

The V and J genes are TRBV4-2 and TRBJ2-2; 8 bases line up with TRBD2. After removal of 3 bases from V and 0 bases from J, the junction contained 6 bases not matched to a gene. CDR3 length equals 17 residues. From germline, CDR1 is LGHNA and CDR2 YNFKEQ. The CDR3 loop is CASSHIPGGANTGELFF. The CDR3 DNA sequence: TGTGCCAGCAGCCATATCCCCGGGGGGGCGAACACCGGGGAGCTGTTTTTT.

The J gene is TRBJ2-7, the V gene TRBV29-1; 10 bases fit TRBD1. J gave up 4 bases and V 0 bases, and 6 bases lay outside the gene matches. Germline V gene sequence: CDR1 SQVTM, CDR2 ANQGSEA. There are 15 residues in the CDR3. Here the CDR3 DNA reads TGCAGCGTTGAAGATCGACGGGACAGGGGTTACGAGCAGTACTTC. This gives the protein CSVEDRRDRGYEQYF.

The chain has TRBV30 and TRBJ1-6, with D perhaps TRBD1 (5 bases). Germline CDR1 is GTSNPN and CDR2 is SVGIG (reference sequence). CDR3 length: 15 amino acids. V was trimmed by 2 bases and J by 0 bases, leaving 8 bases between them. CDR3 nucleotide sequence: TGTGCCTGGAGTAAGGGGAGCTCCTATAATTCACCCCTCCACTTT. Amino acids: CAWSKGSSYNSPLHF.

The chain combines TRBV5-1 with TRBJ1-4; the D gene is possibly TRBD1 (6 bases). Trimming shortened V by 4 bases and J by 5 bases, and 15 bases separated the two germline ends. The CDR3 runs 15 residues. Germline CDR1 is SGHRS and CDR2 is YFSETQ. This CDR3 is CASSNGQIFNEKLFF. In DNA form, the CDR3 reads TGCGCCAGCAGCAACGGACAGATCTTCAATGAAAAACTGTTTTTT. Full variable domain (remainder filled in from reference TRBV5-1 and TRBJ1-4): KAGVTQTPRYLIKTRGQQVTLSCSPISGHRSVSWYQQTPGQGLQFLFEYFSETQRNKGNFPGRFSGRQFSNSRSEMNVSTLELGDSALYLCASSNGQIFNEKLFFGSGTQLSVL.

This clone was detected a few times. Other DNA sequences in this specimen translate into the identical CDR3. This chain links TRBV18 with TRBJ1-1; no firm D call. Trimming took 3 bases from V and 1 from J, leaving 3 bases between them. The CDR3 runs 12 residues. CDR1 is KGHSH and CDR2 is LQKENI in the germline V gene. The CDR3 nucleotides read TGTGCCAGCTCACCGCGGAACACTGAAGCTTTCTTT. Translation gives CASSPRNTEAFF.

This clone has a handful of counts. The CDR3 coding sequence is TGTGCCAGCAGCTTGAGTGCCGCAGCGGAAGCTTTCTTT. It encodes CASSLSAAAEAFF. The chain combines TRBV5-4 with TRBJ1-1; D not certain. Trimming took off 1 base at V and 8 bases at J, with 12 bases between the two ends. The CDR3 length is 13 residues. From germline, CDR1 is SGHNT and CDR2 YYREEE (reference sequence).

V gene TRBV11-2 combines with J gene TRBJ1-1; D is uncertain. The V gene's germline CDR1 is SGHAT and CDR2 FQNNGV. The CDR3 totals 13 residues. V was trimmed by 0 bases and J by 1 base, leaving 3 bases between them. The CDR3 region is CASSLERNTEAFF. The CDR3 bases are TGTGCCAGCAGCTTAGAAAGGAACACTGAAGCTTTCTTT. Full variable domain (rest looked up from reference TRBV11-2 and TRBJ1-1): EAGVAQSPRYKIIEKRQSVAFWCNPISGHATLYWYQQILGQGPKLLIQFQNNGVVDDSQLPKDRFSAERLKGVDSTLKIQPAKLEDSAVYLCASSLERNTEAFFGQGTRLTVV.

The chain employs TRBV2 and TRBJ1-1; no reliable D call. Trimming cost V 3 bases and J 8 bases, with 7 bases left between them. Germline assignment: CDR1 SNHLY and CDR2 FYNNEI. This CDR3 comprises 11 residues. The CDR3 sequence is CASSEAREAFF. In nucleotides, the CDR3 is TGTGCCAGCAGTGAGGCCAGGGAAGCTTTCTTT.

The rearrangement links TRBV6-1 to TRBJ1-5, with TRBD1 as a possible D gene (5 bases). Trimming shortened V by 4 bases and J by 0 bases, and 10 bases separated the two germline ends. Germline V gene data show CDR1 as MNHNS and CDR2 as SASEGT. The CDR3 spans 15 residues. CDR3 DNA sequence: TGTGCCAGCAGTGGTGGGGGGAATAGCAATCAGCCCCAGCATTTT. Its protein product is CASSGGGNSNQPQHF.

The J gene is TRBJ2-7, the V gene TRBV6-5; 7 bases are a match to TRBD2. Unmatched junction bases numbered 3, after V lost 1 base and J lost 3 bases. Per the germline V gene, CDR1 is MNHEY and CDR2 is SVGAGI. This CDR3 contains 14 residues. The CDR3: CASSYLTSLYEQYF. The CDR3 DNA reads TGTGCCAGCAGTTACTTGACTAGCCTCTACGAGCAGTACTTC.

This CDR3 reads CASIRNGGWGYTF. The CDR3, as DNA: TGTGCCAGCATAAGAAACGGAGGCTGGGGCTACACCTTC. The chain has TRBV6-1 and TRBJ1-2; D remains ambiguous. V lost 7 bases and J 8 bases, leaving 17 bases between the germline ends. This CDR3 has 13 amino acids. Germline lookup yields CDR1 MNHNS and CDR2 SASEGT.

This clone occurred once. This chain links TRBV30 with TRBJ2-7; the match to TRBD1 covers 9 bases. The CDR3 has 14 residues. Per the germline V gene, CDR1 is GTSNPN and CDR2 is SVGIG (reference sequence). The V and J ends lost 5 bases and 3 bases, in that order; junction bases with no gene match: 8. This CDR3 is CAWGGGQGFYEQYF. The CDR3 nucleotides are TGTGCCTGGGGCGGGGGACAGGGCTTCTACGAGCAGTACTTC.

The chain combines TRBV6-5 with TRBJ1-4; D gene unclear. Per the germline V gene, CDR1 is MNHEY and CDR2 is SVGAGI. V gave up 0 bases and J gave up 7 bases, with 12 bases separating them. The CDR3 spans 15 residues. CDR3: CASSYSSGSGEKLFF. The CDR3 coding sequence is TGTGCCAGCAGTTACTCATCGGGTTCCGGTGAAAAACTGTTTTTT.

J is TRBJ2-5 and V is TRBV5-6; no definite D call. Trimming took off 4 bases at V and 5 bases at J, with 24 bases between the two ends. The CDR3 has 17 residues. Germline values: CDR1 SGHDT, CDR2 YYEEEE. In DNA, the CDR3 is TGTGCCAGCAGCGCCACTGACCCTGGGCCAGCTGGGGAGACCCAGTACTTC. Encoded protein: CASSATDPGPAGETQYF.

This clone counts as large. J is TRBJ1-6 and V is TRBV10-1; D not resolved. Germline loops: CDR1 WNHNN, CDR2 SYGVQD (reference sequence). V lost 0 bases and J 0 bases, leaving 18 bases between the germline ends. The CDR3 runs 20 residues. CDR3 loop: CASSESNRRTLSSYNSPLHF. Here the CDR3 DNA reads TGCGCCAGCAGTGAGTCGAATAGGCGAACCCTAAGCTCCTATAATTCACCCCTCCACTTT.

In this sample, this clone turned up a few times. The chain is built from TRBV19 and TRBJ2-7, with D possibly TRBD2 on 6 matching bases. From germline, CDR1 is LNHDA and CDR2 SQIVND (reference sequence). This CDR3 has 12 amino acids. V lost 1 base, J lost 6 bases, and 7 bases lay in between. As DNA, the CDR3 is TGTGCCAGTAGTATAGTGGGGGGCGAGCAGTACTTC. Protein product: CASSIVGGEQYF.

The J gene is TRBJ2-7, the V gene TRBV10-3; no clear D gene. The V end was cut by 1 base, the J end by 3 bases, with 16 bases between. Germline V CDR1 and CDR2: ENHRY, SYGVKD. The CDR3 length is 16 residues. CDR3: CAISEYATQLHYEQYF. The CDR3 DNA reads TGTGCCATCAGTGAGTATGCGACCCAATTACACTACGAGCAGTACTTC.

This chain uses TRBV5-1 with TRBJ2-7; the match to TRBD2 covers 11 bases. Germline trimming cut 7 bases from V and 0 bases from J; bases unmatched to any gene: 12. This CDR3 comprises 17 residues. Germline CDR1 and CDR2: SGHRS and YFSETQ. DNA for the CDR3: TGCGCCAGCCGACTGGGGAAGACTAGCGGGGTCTCCTACGAGCAGTACTTC. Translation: CASRLGKTSGVSYEQYF.

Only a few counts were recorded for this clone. In DNA, the CDR3 is TGTGCCAGCAGTTTGGGGGTCCAGAACACTGAAGCTTTCTTT. Its translation is CASSLGVQNTEAFF. The chain carries TRBV28 and TRBJ1-1, with D possibly TRBD1 on 5 matching bases. The CDR3 extends over 14 amino acids. Germline V gives CDR1 MDHEN, CDR2 SYDVKM. With 3 bases removed from V and 1 base from J, the gap between germline ends came to 9 bases.

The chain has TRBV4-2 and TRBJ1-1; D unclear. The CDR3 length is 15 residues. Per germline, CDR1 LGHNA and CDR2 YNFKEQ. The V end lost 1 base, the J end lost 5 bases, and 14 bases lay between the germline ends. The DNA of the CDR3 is TGTGCCAGCAGCCAAGTACGGAGGGTCGGGACTGAAGCTTTCTTT. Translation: CASSQVRRVGTEAFF.

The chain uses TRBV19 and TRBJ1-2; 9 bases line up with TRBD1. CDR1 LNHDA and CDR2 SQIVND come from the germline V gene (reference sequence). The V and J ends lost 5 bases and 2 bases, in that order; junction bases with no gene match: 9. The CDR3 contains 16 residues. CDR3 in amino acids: CASSDYRGRGNYGYTF. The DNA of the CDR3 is TGTGCCAGTAGTGATTACAGGGGGCGCGGAAACTATGGCTACACCTTC.

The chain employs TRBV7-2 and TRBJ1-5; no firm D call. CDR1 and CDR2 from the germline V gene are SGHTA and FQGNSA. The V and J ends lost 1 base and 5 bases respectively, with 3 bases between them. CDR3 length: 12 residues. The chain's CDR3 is CASSLGHQPQHF. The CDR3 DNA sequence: TGTGCCAGCAGCTTAGGCCATCAGCCCCAGCATTTT. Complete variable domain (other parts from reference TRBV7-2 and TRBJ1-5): GAGVSQSPSNKVTEKGKDVELRCDPISGHTALYWYRQSLGQGLEFLIYFQGNSAPDKSGLPSDRFSAERTGGSVSTLTIQRTQQEDSAVYLCASSLGHQPQHFGDGTRLSIL.

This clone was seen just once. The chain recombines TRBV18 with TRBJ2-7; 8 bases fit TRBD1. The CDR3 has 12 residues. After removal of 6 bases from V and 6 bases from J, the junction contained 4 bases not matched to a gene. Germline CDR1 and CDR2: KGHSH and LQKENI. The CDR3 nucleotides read TGTGCCAGCTCGGCGGACAGGGTCGAGCAGTACTTC. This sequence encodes CASSADRVEQYF. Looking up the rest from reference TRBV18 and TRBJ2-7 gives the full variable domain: NAGVMQNPRHLVRRRGQEARLRCSPMKGHSHVYWYRQLPEEGLKFMVYLQKENIIDESGMPKERFSAEFPKEGPSILRIQQVVRGDSAAYFCASSADRVEQYFGPGTRLTVT.

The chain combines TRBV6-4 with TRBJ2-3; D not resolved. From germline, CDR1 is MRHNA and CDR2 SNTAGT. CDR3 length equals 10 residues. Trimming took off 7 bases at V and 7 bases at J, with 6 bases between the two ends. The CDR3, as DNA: TGTGCCAGCACCGCATATACGCAGTATTTT. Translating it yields CASTAYTQYF.

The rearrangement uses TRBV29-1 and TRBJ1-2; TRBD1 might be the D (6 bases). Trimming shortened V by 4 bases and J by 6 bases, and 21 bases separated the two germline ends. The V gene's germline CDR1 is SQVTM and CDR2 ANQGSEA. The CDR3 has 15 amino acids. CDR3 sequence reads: CSVVDGGPGIHGYTF. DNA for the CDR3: TGCAGCGTTGTTGATGGGGGGCCGGGGATTCATGGCTACACCTTC.

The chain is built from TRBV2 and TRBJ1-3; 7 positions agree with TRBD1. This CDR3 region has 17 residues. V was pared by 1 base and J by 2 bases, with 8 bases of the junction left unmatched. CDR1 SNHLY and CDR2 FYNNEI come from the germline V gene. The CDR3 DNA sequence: TGTGCCAGCAGTGAAGGGGCTCAGGGGGGCACTGGAAACACCATATATTTT. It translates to CASSEGAQGGTGNTIYF.

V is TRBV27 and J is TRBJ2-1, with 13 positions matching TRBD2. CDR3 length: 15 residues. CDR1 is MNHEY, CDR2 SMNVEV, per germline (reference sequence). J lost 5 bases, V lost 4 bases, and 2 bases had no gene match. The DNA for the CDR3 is TGTGCCAGCAGTTCAGGGACTAGCGGGGACAATGAGCAGTTCTTC. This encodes CASSSGTSGDNEQFF.